Presented here are 8 T cell receptor beta chains from one specimen sequenced in a study of blood T cell repertoires in COVID-19. TCRdb's copy holds only in-frame clones and misses some; the assay was immunoSEQ multiplex PCR. This sample carries about 180,000 clones, 89% of them seen once, and the ten largest clones take about 1.9%. The material sequenced was peripheral blood. These TCRs come from a man aged 18 to 29 who had recovered from COVID-19.

The rearrangement uses TRBV28 and TRBJ2-2; TRBD1 agrees at 10 bases. The V segment lost 8 bases and the J segment 7 bases; nucleotides outside the gene matches: 7. Germline V gene data show CDR1 as MDHEN and CDR2 as SYDVKM. This CDR3 spans 14 amino acids. DNA for the CDR3: TGTGCCAGCGTCCGGGACAGGGGATTCGGGGAGCTGTTTTTT. This encodes CASVRDRGFGELFF.

The V and J genes are TRBV28 and TRBJ1-2, with D possibly being TRBD1 (6 bases). With 7 bases removed from V and 4 bases from J, the gap between germline ends came to 16 bases. The CDR3 consists of 14 residues. CDR1 and CDR2 from the germline V gene are MDHEN and SYDVKM. CDR3 sequence: CASNVRGGFYGYTF. CDR3 sequence (DNA): TGTGCCAGCAACGTACGGGGGGGCTTCTATGGCTACACCTTC.

The rearrangement joins TRBV3-1 (or the pseudogene TRBV3-2) to TRBJ1-4, with D perhaps matching TRBD1 (6 bases). The CDR3 sequence is 13 residues long. Germline V gene sequence: CDR1 LGHDT, CDR2 YNNKEL (reference sequence). The V and J ends lost 4 bases and 8 bases respectively, with 11 bases between them. The CDR3 sequence is CASSRQRGEKLFF. In DNA form, the CDR3 reads TGTGCCAGCAGCCGACAAAGGGGGGAAAAACTGTTTTTT.

The rearrangement links TRBV19 to TRBJ1-2; a weak D match, TRBD1 (5 bases). V gave up 11 bases and J gave up 3 bases, with 16 bases separating them. This CDR3 region has 13 residues. CDR1 is LNHDA and CDR2 is SQIVND in the germline V gene (reference sequence). CDR3 DNA sequence: TGTGCCGCCTCCCAACCGGGGGACTATGGCTACACCTTC. It codes for CAASQPGDYGYTF.

The genes are TRBV24-1 and TRBJ1-5; no definite D call. Looked up from germline, CDR1 is KGHDR and CDR2 is SFDVKD. The CDR3 totals 12 residues. Trimming removed 4 bases from V and 6 bases from J, with 6 bases in between. The CDR3 DNA sequence: TGTGCCACCAGTGAACCCGGTCAGCCCCAGCATTTT. This codes for CATSEPGQPQHF.

The V gene is TRBV7-9, the J gene TRBJ1-6, with D unresolved. Germline loops: CDR1 SEHNR, CDR2 FQNEAQ (reference sequence). The ends were cut back, 4 bases at V and 10 bases at J, with 20 bases in the middle. The CDR3 has 16 amino acids. This CDR3 reads CASSSSGPQTGSPLHF. CDR3 DNA sequence: TGTGCCAGCAGCTCCTCAGGACCACAAACGGGATCACCCCTCCACTTT.

This chain's CDR3 is CASSSRGGRGTEAFF. The CDR3 DNA sequence: TGTGCCAGCAGCTCCCGCGGAGGCCGCGGAACTGAAGCTTTCTTT. The V and J genes are TRBV11-2 and TRBJ1-1; the D is unclear. Between the trimmed V and J ends, which lost 4 bases and 5 bases, there was a span of 17 bases. Germline V CDR1 and CDR2: SGHAT, FQNNGV. The CDR3 is 15 residues long. Together with reference TRBV11-2 and TRBJ1-1, the CDR3 gives the full variable domain: EAGVAQSPRYKIIEKRQSVAFWCNPISGHATLYWYQQILGQGPKLLIQFQNNGVVDDSQLPKDRFSAERLKGVDSTLKIQPAKLEDSAVYLCASSSRGGRGTEAFFGQGTRLTVV.

V gene TRBV5-5 combines with J gene TRBJ2-1, with a tentative D call TRBD2 (5 bases). V was pared by 4 bases and J by 8 bases, with 19 bases between. This CDR3 region has 15 residues. The V gene's germline CDR1 is SGHKS and CDR2 YYEKEE (reference sequence). CDR3 DNA sequence: TGTGCCAGCAGCCCCGATCCGGGATTGAGGGATGAGCAGTTCTTC. It yields the protein CASSPDPGLRDEQFF.